This record concerns one T cell receptor beta chain sequence. This sample is drawn from a study of Ad26.COV2.S vaccination and SARS-CoV-2 variants. The protocol was immunoSEQ multiplex PCR, while the TCRdb copy is restricted to in-frame clones and leaves out a portion. Here the sample spans hundreds of thousands of clones, 70% to 90% being singletons. The CDR3 is 17 amino acids. Trimming removed 4 bases at V and 1 base at J, with 17 bases between. From germline, CDR1 is LNHDA and CDR2 SQIVND (reference sequence). Treatment indicated: about 20 received Ad26.COV2.S at low or high dose, single or two shots; a few received placebo; per-sample allocation not given. Collection of the samples took place on day 63 after the first injection of vaccine or placebo.

J is TRBJ1-5 and V is TRBV19; perhaps TRBD1 as D (6 bases). The sequence derives from a person aged 18-60 years who received the Ad26.COV2.S COVID-19 vaccine or a placebo. The source material was peripheral blood, sampled in a trial of Ad26.COV2.S vaccine versus placebo. DNA of the CDR3: TGTGCCAGTAGTACCTATTCAGGGGTGAAGAGCAATCAGCCCCAGCATTTT. It is translated as CASSTYSGVKSNQPQHF.